This T cell receptor (beta chain) was observed in a study of T cell repertoires in cytomegalovirus infection. One entry per CDR3 protein results from TCRdb running MiXCR on the reads. The sample lists about 830,000 distinct CDR3 sequences, around a third seen once, with around an eighth in the top ten. J was trimmed by 5 bases and V by 6 bases; bases with no gene match: 4. Per germline, CDR1 MNHEY and CDR2 SMNVEV (reference sequence). CDR3 length: 14 residues. Concerning this clonotype: As yet, its antigen is unknown.

This rearrangement joins TRBV27 to TRBJ2-1; 10 nucleotides line up with TRBD1. The input for sequencing was cultured CD8+ T cells from PBMCs, taken from culture after CMV antigen stimulation. The TCR was taken from a human donor in good health (CMV status not recorded). Some clones in this sample may be carry-over from other donors' samples. CDR3 nucleotides: TGTGCCAGCAGGACAGGGGGCGGACACAATGAGCAGTTCTTC. It is translated as CASRTGGGHNEQFF.